The sequence of this T cell receptor (beta chain) was determined in a study of metastatic and nonmetastatic thyroid tumors. Across the study: Repertoires of blood and of tissue (tumor or nodule) from malignant and benign thyroid patients were compared. Study-wide results and limits: According to reports, the diversity of TCR beta was significantly higher in malignant thyroid tumors than in benign nodules, and this held in both blood and tumor samples.

Germline V gives CDR1 SNHLY, CDR2 FYNNEI. This CDR3 is 13 amino acids long. Thyroid surgery took place with no prior treatment in any patient. This clone was observed many times. Its antigen remains unknown. An end of the junction differs from the germline gene, which may be a read error. In the source study's methods: To classify distant metastasis in papillary thyroid cancer, a model was built from CDR3 differences across clinicopathological groups. TCRdb used MiXCR to call clones anew from the PCR reads. TCRdb's processing, not the authors', yielded these V and J calls. The table records approximately 32,000 clones, 18% of them present only once.

The chain couples TRBV2 to TRBJ2-3; TRBD2 matches at 7 bases. The material sequenced was blood. This clonotype was sampled from a female donor with papillary thyroid cancer or a benign thyroid nodule (not recorded which). Some clones in this sample may be carry-over from other donors' samples. The CDR3 bases are TGTGCCAGCAGTGAAGGGGAGGGAGCAAGAGGGAATTTT. Translating gives CASSEGEGARGNF.